This T cell receptor beta chain was recovered during a study of identical twins. Germline lookup yields CDR1 SQVTM and CDR2 ANQGSEA. V was cut by 4 bases and J by 4 bases, with 19 bases left in between. The CDR3 is made up of 15 amino acids. MiXCR, applied by TCRdb to the 5' RACE reads, yields one record per CDR3 protein. The sample holds 400,000 to 550,000 distinct CDR3 sequences, 24% seen once. The data were also submitted as part of a second study, on T cells expressing NK-cell markers. That source reports: In sorted CD3+CD56+NKG2C+, CD3+CD56+NKG2C- and CD3+CD56-NKG2C+ T cells, TCR beta repertoires were obtained.

The TCR was taken from a woman between 18 and 29 years old in good health. V and J are TRBV29-1 and TRBJ1-2; TRBD1 is a possible D gene (5 bases). Sample: CD4+ T cells sorted from blood. The CDR3 DNA reads TGCAGCGTTGGGGACCCCAGGGACCGCGCCTATGGCTACACCTTC. It codes for CSVGDPRDRAYGYTF.